The 31 T cell receptor beta chains reported below all come from one sample, sequenced in a study of patients and donors after allogeneic stem cell transplantation. TCRdb reprocessed the RT-PCR reads via MiXCR and lists one record per CDR3 protein. The sample consists of about 57,000 distinct CDR3 sequences, 13% of them appearing once. The sequencing sample was made of blood, either unsorted or a sorted T cell fraction (not recorded which). These receptors were taken from a human donor who was either an allogeneic HSCT recipient or a stem cell or donor lymphocyte infusion donor (not recorded which). It is not recorded whose cells these are; they may come from a transplant donor.

This clonotype turned up a few times. The chain combines TRBV24-1 with TRBJ2-1; the match to TRBD1 covers 9 bases. Trimming cost V 3 bases and J 4 bases; bases outside gene matches: 6. CDR1 KGHDR and CDR2 SFDVKD come from the germline V gene. The CDR3 contains 16 residues. The CDR3 DNA sequence: TGTGCCACCAGTGATCCCGGGACAGGGACTTACAATGAGCAGTTCTTC. It is translated as CATSDPGTGTYNEQFF.

V is TRBV19 and J is TRBJ2-5, with 8 bases that match TRBD1. The V and J ends lost 6 bases and 4 bases, in that order; junction bases with no gene match: 4. CDR1 and CDR2 (germline): LNHDA, SQIVND (reference sequence). The CDR3 spans 13 residues. As DNA, the CDR3 is TGTGCCAGTAGAGACAGGGGTGGAGAGACCCAGTACTTC. Its translation is CASRDRGGETQYF.

This clonotype was seen a handful of times. The V call is TRBV14, the J call TRBJ1-2; the match to TRBD1 covers 9 bases. There are 16 residues in the CDR3. The V gene's germline CDR1 is SGHDN and CDR2 FVKESK. J was trimmed by 5 bases and V by 2 bases; bases with no gene match: 9. DNA for the CDR3: TGTGCCAGCAGCCAACCCTTCGGACAGGGGCAATATGGCTACACCTTC. Protein sequence: CASSQPFGQGQYGYTF.

This clonotype was detected only a few times. V gene TRBV5-6 combines with J gene TRBJ1-1; D uncertain. There are 11 residues in the CDR3. Germline V gene data show CDR1 as SGHDT and CDR2 as YYEEEE. Trimming removed 0 bases from V and 7 bases from J, with 4 bases in between. In DNA, the CDR3 is TGTGCCAGCAGCTTGGGTTATGAAGCTTTCTTT. It encodes CASSLGYEAFF.

This clonotype came up many times. The chain joins TRBV12-3 or TRBV12-4 to TRBJ2-7; D remains unclear. The V end lost 6 bases, the J end lost 5 bases, and 8 bases lay between the germline ends. CDR3 length equals 11 residues. The CDR3 DNA reads TGTGCCAGCAGCCAGATTGACGAGCAGTACTTC. Its translation is CASSQIDEQYF.

The rearrangement joins TRBV7-6 to TRBJ2-1; TRBD1 aligns across 8 bases. The CDR3 sequence is 15 residues long. V lost 4 bases, J lost 7 bases, and 9 bases stayed unmatched. Germline-derived CDR1 and CDR2 are SGHVS and FNYEAQ. For the CDR3, the DNA is TGTGCCAGCAGCTATTCGGGACAGGACTTTAATGAGCAGTTCTTC. It translates to CASSYSGQDFNEQFF.

This clonotype was picked up a small number of times. The rearrangement uses TRBV27 and TRBJ2-1; no firm D call. CDR3 length: 12 amino acids. From germline, CDR1 is MNHEY and CDR2 SMNVEV (reference sequence). Trimming stripped 2 bases from V and 5 bases from J, with 4 bases between. CDR3 DNA sequence: TGTGCCAGCAGTTTAGGGAACAATGAGCAGTTCTTC. Translating it yields CASSLGNNEQFF.

The chain carries TRBV10-3 and TRBJ1-2; 10 bases align to TRBD1. The junction had 8 bases not matched to a gene; V was cut back by 0 bases and J by 7 bases. Germline CDR1 and CDR2: ENHRY and SYGVKD. This CDR3 has 16 residues. CDR3 nucleotide sequence: TGTGCCATCAGTGAGTCGGTCGGGACAGGGGACAGTGGCTACACCTTC. Translated, it gives CAISESVGTGDSGYTF.

The J gene is TRBJ2-7, the V gene TRBV5-1; 8 nucleotides align to TRBD2. There are 15 residues in the CDR3. V lost 3 bases to trimming and J lost 3 bases; unmatched junction nucleotides: 8. Germline V gene sequence: CDR1 SGHRS, CDR2 YFSETQ. The CDR3 region has the DNA TGCGCCAGCAGCTCCCAAACTAGCGGATTCTACGAGCAGTACTTC. Translated, it gives CASSSQTSGFYEQYF.

The table lists this clonotype with a few counts. The chain has TRBV7-6 and TRBJ2-1; 14 positions match TRBD2. This CDR3 contains 18 residues. CDR1 and CDR2 (germline): SGHVS, FNYEAQ. Trimming at V came to 3 bases and at J to 2 bases, leaving 6 bases not matched to a gene. CDR3 DNA: TGTGCCAGCAGCTTCCCGGGACTAGCGGGAGAACCCTACAATGAGCAGTTCTTC. This sequence encodes CASSFPGLAGEPYNEQFF.

The chain employs TRBV5-6 and TRBJ2-2, with 9 nucleotides matching TRBD2. Germline V gives CDR1 SGHDT, CDR2 YYEEEE. The CDR3 extends over 18 amino acids. J was trimmed by 0 bases and V by 4 bases; bases with no gene match: 10. In nucleotides, the CDR3 is TGTGCCAGCAGCCTAATTGGGCTAGCGGGACCGAACACCGGGGAGCTGTTTTTT. Translation: CASSLIGLAGPNTGELFF. Supplemented by reference TRBV5-6 and TRBJ2-2, the full variable domain reads DAGVTQSPTHLIKTRGQQVTLRCSPKSGHDTVSWYQQALGQGPQFIFQYYEEEERQRGNFPDRFSGHQFPNYSSELNVNALLLGDSALYLCASSLIGLAGPNTGELFFGEGSRLTVL.

The gene calls are TRBV7-9 and TRBJ2-3; 8 nucleotides align to TRBD2. This CDR3 region has 18 residues. Trimming removed 6 bases from V and 0 bases from J; junction bases left unmatched: 14. Germline CDR1 SEHNR, CDR2 FQNEAQ (reference sequence). In DNA, the CDR3 is TGTGCCAGCAGTTCAGAATATAGCGGGAAGTCTAGCACAGATACGCAGTATTTT. It yields the protein CASSSEYSGKSSTDTQYF. Variable domain in full (rest from reference TRBV7-9 and TRBJ2-3): DTGVSQNPRHKITKRGQNVTFRCDPISEHNRLYWYRQTLGQGPEFLTYFQNEAQLEKSRLLSDRFSAERPKGSFSTLEIQRTEQGDSAMYLCASSSEYSGKSSTDTQYFGPGTRLTVL.

This clonotype was observed a handful of times. The CDR3 DNA follows: TGTGCCAGCTCACCACCGTGGGGTTCAGTTACACTGTTTTTT. Its protein is CASSPPWGSVTLFF. The rearrangement links TRBV18 to TRBJ1-4, with D uncertain. V was trimmed by 0 bases and J by 13 bases, leaving 15 bases between them. Germline CDR1 and CDR2: KGHSH and LQKENI. The CDR3 consists of 14 residues.

V usage is TRBV5-6 and J usage is TRBJ2-7; D is perhaps TRBD1 (5 bases). The CDR3 extends over 15 amino acids. The V end lost 1 base, the J end lost 2 bases, and 13 bases lay between the germline ends. The germline V gene has CDR1 SGHDT and CDR2 YYEEEE. The CDR3 region is CASSLSYRPAYEQYF. CDR3 in DNA: TGTGCCAGCAGCTTGAGCTACAGGCCAGCCTACGAGCAGTACTTC.

The chain couples TRBV20-1 to TRBJ2-1; D gene uncertain. The V gene's germline CDR1 is DFQATT and CDR2 SNEGSKA (reference sequence). This CDR3 region has 12 residues. V was pared by 3 bases and J by 4 bases, with 7 bases between. In DNA form, the CDR3 reads TGCAGTGCTAGGTGGCAGTACAATGAGCAGTTCTTC. Translating it yields CSARWQYNEQFF.

The table lists this clonotype with a count of one. The V gene is TRBV12-5, the J gene TRBJ2-1; the match to TRBD2 covers 8 bases. Germline V CDR1 and CDR2: LGHNT, FRNRAP. This CDR3 has 13 amino acids. The trim removed 7 bases at V and 9 bases at J, leaving 8 bases unmatched. DNA of the CDR3: TGTGCTAGTGCTACCGGGACTAGAGGTGAGCAGTTCTTC. Protein sequence: CASATGTRGEQFF.

This clonotype was seen a handful of times. The chain carries TRBV4-2 and TRBJ2-3; TRBD1 matches at 9 bases. V lost 0 bases, J lost 4 bases, and 8 bases stayed unmatched. The CDR3 is 17 residues long. The germline V gene has CDR1 LGHNA and CDR2 YNFKEQ. CDR3 residues: CASSQDPPGQGSDTQYF. The CDR3 nucleotides read TGTGCCAGCAGCCAAGACCCCCCGGGACAGGGTTCAGATACGCAGTATTTT.

This clonotype was observed at least ten times. This chain connects TRBV20-1 to TRBJ1-6; D gene ambiguous. The ends were cut back, 3 bases at V and 6 bases at J, with 12 bases in the middle. This CDR3 spans 14 amino acids. Germline values: CDR1 DFQATT, CDR2 SNEGSKA (reference sequence). CDR3 residues: CSASAARSNSPLHF. CDR3 in DNA: TGCAGTGCTAGTGCGGCAAGGTCTAATTCACCCCTCCACTTT.

Ten or more counts support this clonotype. CDR3: CASRGRDIFNYGYTF. DNA for the CDR3: TGTGCCAGCAGAGGCCGGGACATCTTTAACTATGGCTACACCTTC. J is TRBJ1-2 and V is TRBV6-1, with D perhaps matching TRBD1 (6 bases). CDR3 length: 15 amino acids. With 6 bases removed from V and 1 base from J, the gap between germline ends came to 15 bases. Germline V CDR1 and CDR2: MNHNS, SASEGT.

The CDR3 nucleotides are TGCAGCGCCAGCGAGCGGGAGAGGGGCTACGAGCAGTACTTC. It specifies CSASERERGYEQYF. This chain joins TRBV29-1 and TRBJ2-7, with 8 positions matching TRBD2. Trimming cost V 7 bases and J 3 bases; bases outside gene matches: 11. CDR1 SQVTM and CDR2 ANQGSEA come from the germline V gene. The CDR3 extends over 14 amino acids.

This chain links TRBV7-9 with TRBJ2-2, with a weak D call TRBD1 (5 bases). Trimming cost V 5 bases and J 0 bases, with 13 bases left between them. Germline V gene lookup returns CDR1 SEHNR and CDR2 FQNEAQ (reference sequence). This CDR3 has 16 amino acids. This CDR3 reads CASSPPRTPNTGELFF. The CDR3 bases are TGTGCCAGCAGCCCCCCTCGGACACCGAACACCGGGGAGCTGTTTTTT. The whole variable domain, filled in from reference TRBV7-9 and TRBJ2-2, reads DTGVSQNPRHKITKRGQNVTFRCDPISEHNRLYWYRQTLGQGPEFLTYFQNEAQLEKSRLLSDRFSAERPKGSFSTLEIQRTEQGDSAMYLCASSPPRTPNTGELFFGEGSRLTVL.

This clonotype was observed a handful of times. The chain couples TRBV5-1 to TRBJ2-6; 9 nucleotides agree with TRBD1. V was pared by 4 bases and J by 0 bases, with 14 bases of the junction left unmatched. The CDR3 has 20 residues. Germline V gives CDR1 SGHRS, CDR2 YFSETQ. CDR3 region: CASSPPSGTGLLSGANVLTF. The CDR3 DNA sequence: TGCGCCAGCAGCCCCCCATCCGGGACAGGGTTGCTCTCTGGGGCCAACGTCCTGACTTTC. Filled out from reference TRBV5-1 and TRBJ2-6, the complete variable domain reads KAGVTQTPRYLIKTRGQQVTLSCSPISGHRSVSWYQQTPGQGLQFLFEYFSETQRNKGNFPGRFSGRQFSNSRSEMNVSTLELGDSALYLCASSPPSGTGLLSGANVLTFGAGSRLTVL.

A few counts support this clonotype. The chain recombines TRBV6-5 with TRBJ2-6, with D possibly TRBD2 on 6 matching bases. The CDR3 covers 11 residues. V was trimmed by 6 bases and J by 13 bases, leaving 10 bases between them. CDR1 is MNHEY, CDR2 SVGAGI, per germline. CDR3 in amino acids: CASRRDSVLTF. In DNA form, the CDR3 reads TGTGCCAGCAGAAGGGACTCAGTCCTGACTTTC.

Details on this clonotype: A single base separates this from a much larger clone, so it may be a read error. The rearrangement links TRBV10-2 to TRBJ1-4, with 7 bases fitting TRBD1. This CDR3 spans 15 amino acids. CDR1 WSHSY and CDR2 SAAADI come from the germline V gene. The CDR3 DNA follows: TGCGCCAGCAGTGAGCCGGAGGGGGCCAGGGAAAAACTGATTTTT. It codes for CASSEPEGAREKLIF.

This clonotype has ten or more counts. V gene TRBV25-1 combines with J gene TRBJ2-1; D may be TRBD1 or TRBD2 (5 bases each). Germline V gene data show CDR1 as MGHDK and CDR2 as SYGVNS. V lost 8 bases, J lost 10 bases, and 18 bases lay in between. This CDR3 is built from 13 residues. CDR3 sequence: CASHHGALGEQFF. In DNA, the CDR3 is TGTGCCAGCCACCACGGGGCCCTCGGGGAGCAGTTCTTC. The entire variable domain, with the rest obtained from reference TRBV25-1 and TRBJ2-1, is as follows: EADIYQTPRYLVIGTGKKITLECSQTMGHDKMYWYQQDPGMELHLIHYSYGVNSTEKGDLSSESTVSRIRTEHFPLTLESARPSHTSQYLCASHHGALGEQFFGPGTRLTVL.

This clonotype was recorded a few times. The rearrangement uses TRBV3-1 and TRBJ1-1; TRBD1 is a possible D gene (6 bases). V lost 1 base to trimming and J lost 11 bases, with 14 bases between them. The CDR3 extends over 13 amino acids. In germline, CDR1 is LGHDT, CDR2 YNNKEL (reference sequence). The CDR3 coding sequence is TGTGCCAGCAGCCAAGTATTGGGGGGGCAGGCTTTCTTT. Amino acid sequence: CASSQVLGGQAFF.

This clonotype has just a few counts. The V gene is TRBV15, the J gene TRBJ2-5, with a possible D match to TRBD1 (5 bases). The CDR3 is made up of 14 amino acids. Germline assignment: CDR1 LNHNV and CDR2 YYDKDF (reference sequence). Between the trimmed V and J ends, which lost 3 bases and 1 base, there was a span of 9 bases. CDR3 coding DNA: TGTGCCACCAGCAGTAGACAGCTCCAAGAGACCCAGTACTTC. Residues: CATSSRQLQETQYF.

There are many counts of this clonotype. This chain connects TRBV27 to TRBJ1-4; 7 nucleotides line up with TRBD1. In germline, CDR1 is MNHEY, CDR2 SMNVEV (reference sequence). The CDR3 is 14 amino acids. V gave up 3 bases and J gave up 8 bases; unmatched junction bases: 6. The CDR3 DNA reads TGTGCCAGCAGTTTGTTAGGGGGCGTGGAAAAACTGTTTTTT. Its translation: CASSLLGGVEKLFF.

The CDR3 spells CASSEEGSPGHGYTF. CDR3 nucleotides: TGTGCCAGCAGTGAAGAGGGAAGCCCCGGCCATGGCTACACCTTC. The chain is built from TRBV25-1 and TRBJ1-2; D gene ambiguous. The V end lost 2 bases, the J end lost 6 bases, and 16 bases lay between the germline ends. This CDR3 has 15 residues. Germline V CDR1 and CDR2: MGHDK, SYGVNS.

This clonotype was counted at least ten times. The gene calls are TRBV10-3 and TRBJ1-1; TRBD1 aligns across 9 bases. The CDR3 runs to 15 residues. In germline, CDR1 is ENHRY, CDR2 SYGVKD. With V trimmed by 6 bases and J by 1 base, 6 bases remained unmatched. The CDR3 is CAIRALTGGNTEAFF. The CDR3 bases are TGTGCCATCAGGGCTCTGACAGGGGGGAACACTGAAGCTTTCTTT.

This clonotype was detected ten times or more. The chain links TRBV10-3 to TRBJ2-7; D is possibly TRBD2 (5 bases). The CDR3 totals 14 residues. CDR1 and CDR2 from the germline V gene are ENHRY and SYGVKD. With 6 bases removed from V and 2 bases from J, the gap between germline ends came to 14 bases. CDR3 region: CAIRPSRTPYEQYF. The CDR3 nucleotides are TGTGCCATCAGACCCTCAAGGACTCCCTACGAGCAGTACTTC.